This entry lists 11 T cell receptor beta chains sequenced from one sample in a study of human T cells and chemical hapten exposure. TCRdb independently ran MiXCR on the RACE reads; one entry per CDR3 protein. Of fewer than 300,000 distinct CDR3 sequences listed, around 7.7% are singletons. Sample time point: pre-sensitization, week 0. The treatment was: therapeutic diphenylcyclopropenone sensitization with weekly scalp DPC. The material sequenced was whole blood, taken in connection with sensitization to the hapten diphenylcyclopropenone (DPC). The receptors were sampled from a man aged 18 to 29 with alopecia areata. Some clones in this sample may be carry-over from other donors' samples.

The chain is built from TRBV7-8 and TRBJ1-1; weak D call: TRBD1 (6 bases). Trimming left V 5 bases short and J 1 base short, with 14 bases between. In germline, CDR1 is SGHVS, CDR2 FQNEAQ. The length of the CDR3 is 15 residues. The CDR3 DNA sequence: TGTGCCAGCAGCCTAATGGACAGCAGGAACACTGAAGCTTTCTTT. This gives the protein CASSLMDSRNTEAFF.

The table lists this clonotype with many counts. This chain joins TRBV4-3 and TRBJ1-5, with 7 nucleotides matching TRBD1. In germline, CDR1 is LGHNA, CDR2 YSLEER. With V trimmed by 1 base and J by 1 base, 10 bases remained unmatched. CDR3 length equals 18 residues. The CDR3 DNA is TGCGCCAGCAGCCAAGCTTACAGGGGCCCCTGGAGCAATCAGCCCCAGCATTTT. Amino acids: CASSQAYRGPWSNQPQHF.

V usage is TRBV7-2 and J usage is TRBJ1-2; 9 nucleotides match TRBD1. Germline V gene data show CDR1 as SGHTA and CDR2 as FQGNSA. The V gene end was trimmed by 5 bases and the J gene end by 5 bases; junction bases not matched to a gene: 15. This CDR3 contains 17 residues. The CDR3 DNA reads TGTGCCAGCAGCCCCGGTAATCGGGACAGGGCGCGATATGGCTACACCTTC. This codes for CASSPGNRDRARYGYTF.

The sample holds a few counts of this clonotype. The CDR3 protein is CASSPPTGNLYNEQFF. CDR3 nucleotide sequence: TGTGCCAGCAGCCCCCCGACAGGGAACCTGTACAATGAGCAGTTCTTC. V is TRBV6-6 and J is TRBJ2-1; TRBD1 matches 7 bases. This CDR3 is built from 16 residues. From germline, CDR1 is MNHNY and CDR2 SVGAGI (reference sequence). The junction had 12 bases not matched to a gene; V was cut back by 6 bases and J by 4 bases.

The gene calls are TRBV7-9 and TRBJ1-2; no clear D gene. This CDR3 is 16 amino acids long. Germline CDR1 reads SEHNR; CDR2 reads FQNEAQ (reference sequence). Trimming stripped 3 bases from V and 4 bases from J, with 18 bases between. CDR3 nucleotide sequence: TGTGCCAGCAGCTTTTTCCTGGCAGGCGTAACCTATGGCTACACCTTC. Translation: CASSFFLAGVTYGYTF.

This clonotype came up a few times. The CDR3 DNA follows: TGTGCCAGCAGCAAAGCTCTTAGGACTAGTTGGGAAGAGACCCAGTACTTC. Its translation is CASSKALRTSWEETQYF. This sequence joins TRBV21-1 and TRBJ2-5; the table assigns TRBD2, which was not confirmed against the DNA. TRBV21-1 is labeled a pseudogene. The CDR3 loop spans 17 amino acids.

The J gene is TRBJ1-4, the V gene TRBV27, with D unclear. This CDR3 is built from 16 residues. Trimming pared 2 bases from V and 5 bases from J, leaving 15 bases between. Germline CDR1 MNHEY, CDR2 SMNVEV (reference sequence). The CDR3 region is CASSLIWRGLNEKLFF. DNA of the CDR3: TGTGCCAGCAGTTTAATCTGGCGAGGATTGAATGAAAAACTGTTTTTT.

This clonotype was picked up a small number of times. V usage is TRBV6-4 and J usage is TRBJ2-3; 7 bases fit TRBD2. Trimming at V came to 3 bases and at J to 3 bases, leaving 3 bases not matched to a gene. Per germline, CDR1 MRHNA and CDR2 SNTAGT. The CDR3 has 14 amino acids. The CDR3, as DNA: TGTGCCAGCAGTGAGGGCGGGGGAACAGATACGCAGTATTTT. The encoded protein is CASSEGGGTDTQYF.

The chain recombines TRBV5-5 with TRBJ2-7, with TRBD2 as a possible D gene (5 bases). Trimming cost V 3 bases and J 3 bases, with 10 bases left between them. The germline V gene has CDR1 SGHKS and CDR2 YYEKEE (reference sequence). CDR3 length: 13 residues. In DNA form, the CDR3 reads TGTGCCAGCAGCTCTACCGGGGACTACGAGCAGTACTTC. Protein sequence: CASSSTGDYEQYF.

This clonotype was seen a few times. The chain combines TRBV12-3 or TRBV12-4 with TRBJ1-5, with D unclear. CDR3 length: 18 amino acids. Trimming took 6 bases from V and 1 from J, leaving 22 bases between them. In nucleotides, the CDR3 is TGTGCCAGCAGACCACCCCGGGGAGGGTTGGGGAGCAATCAGCCCCAGCATTTT. Translation: CASRPPRGGLGSNQPQHF.

This sequence joins TRBV29-1 and TRBJ2-3; TRBD1 matches 11 bases. Germline values: CDR1 SQVTM, CDR2 ANQGSEA. The CDR3 covers 15 residues. J gave up 4 bases and V 4 bases, and 7 bases lay outside the gene matches. For the CDR3, the DNA is TGCAGCGTTGGCCTAACGGGACAGGGGGCAGATACGCAGTATTTT. Its translation: CSVGLTGQGADTQYF.